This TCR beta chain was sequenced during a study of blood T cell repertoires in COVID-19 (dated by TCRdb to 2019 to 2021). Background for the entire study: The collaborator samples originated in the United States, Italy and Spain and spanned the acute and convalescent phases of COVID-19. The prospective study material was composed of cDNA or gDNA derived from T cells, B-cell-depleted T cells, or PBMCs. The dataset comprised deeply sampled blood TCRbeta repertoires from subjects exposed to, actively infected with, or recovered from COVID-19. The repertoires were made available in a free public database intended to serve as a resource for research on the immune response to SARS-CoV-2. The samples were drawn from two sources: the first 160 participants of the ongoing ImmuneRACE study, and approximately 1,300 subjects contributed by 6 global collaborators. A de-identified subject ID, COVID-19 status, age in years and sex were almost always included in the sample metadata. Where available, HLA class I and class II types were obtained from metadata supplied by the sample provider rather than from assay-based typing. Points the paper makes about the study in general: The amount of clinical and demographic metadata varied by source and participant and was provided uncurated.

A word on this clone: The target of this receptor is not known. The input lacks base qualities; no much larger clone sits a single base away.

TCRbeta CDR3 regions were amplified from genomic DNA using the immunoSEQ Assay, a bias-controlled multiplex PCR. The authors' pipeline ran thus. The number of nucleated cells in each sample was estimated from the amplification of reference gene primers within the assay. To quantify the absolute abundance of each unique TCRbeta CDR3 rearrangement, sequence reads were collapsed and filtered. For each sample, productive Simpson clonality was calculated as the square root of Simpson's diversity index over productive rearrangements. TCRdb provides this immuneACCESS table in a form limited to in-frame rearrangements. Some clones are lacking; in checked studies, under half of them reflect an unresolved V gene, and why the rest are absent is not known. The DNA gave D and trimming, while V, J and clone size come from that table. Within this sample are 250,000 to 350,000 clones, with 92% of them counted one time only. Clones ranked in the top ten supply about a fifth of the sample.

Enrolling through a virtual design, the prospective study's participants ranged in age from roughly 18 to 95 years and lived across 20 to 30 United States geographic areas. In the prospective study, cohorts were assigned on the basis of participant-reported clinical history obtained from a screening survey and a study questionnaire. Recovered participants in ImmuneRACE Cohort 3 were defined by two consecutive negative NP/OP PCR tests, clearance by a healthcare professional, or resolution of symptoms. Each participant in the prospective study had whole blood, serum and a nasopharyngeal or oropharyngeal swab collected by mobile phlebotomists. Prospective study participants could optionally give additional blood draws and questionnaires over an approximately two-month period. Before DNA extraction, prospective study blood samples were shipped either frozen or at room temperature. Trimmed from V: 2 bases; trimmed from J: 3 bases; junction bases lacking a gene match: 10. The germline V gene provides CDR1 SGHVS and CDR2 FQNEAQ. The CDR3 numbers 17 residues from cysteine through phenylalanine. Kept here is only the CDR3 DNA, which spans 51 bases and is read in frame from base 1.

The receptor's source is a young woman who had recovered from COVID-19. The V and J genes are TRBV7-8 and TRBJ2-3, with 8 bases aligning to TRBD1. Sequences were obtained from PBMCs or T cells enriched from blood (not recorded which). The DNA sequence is TGTGCCAGCAGCTTACCCCTGACAGGGGTAAGGACAGATACGCAGTATTTT. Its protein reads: CASSLPLTGVRTDTQYF.